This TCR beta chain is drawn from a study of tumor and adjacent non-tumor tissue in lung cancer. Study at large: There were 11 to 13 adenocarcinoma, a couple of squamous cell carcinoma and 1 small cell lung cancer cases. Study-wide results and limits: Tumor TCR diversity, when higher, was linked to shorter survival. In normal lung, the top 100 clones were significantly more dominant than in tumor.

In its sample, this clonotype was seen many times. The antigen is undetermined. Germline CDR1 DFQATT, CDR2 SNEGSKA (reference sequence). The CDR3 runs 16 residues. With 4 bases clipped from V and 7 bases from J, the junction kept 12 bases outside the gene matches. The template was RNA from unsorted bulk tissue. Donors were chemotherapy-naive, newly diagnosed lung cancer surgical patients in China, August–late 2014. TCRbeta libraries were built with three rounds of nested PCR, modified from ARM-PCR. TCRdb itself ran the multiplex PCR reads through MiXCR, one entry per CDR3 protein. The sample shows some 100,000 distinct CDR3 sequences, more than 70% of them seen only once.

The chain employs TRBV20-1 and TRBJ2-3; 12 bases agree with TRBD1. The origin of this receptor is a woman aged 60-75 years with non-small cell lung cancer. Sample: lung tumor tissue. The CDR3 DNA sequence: TGCAGTGCTACCCCCCCGGGGGACAGGGGGCGTAATACGCAGTATTTT. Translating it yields CSATPPGDRGRNTQYF.